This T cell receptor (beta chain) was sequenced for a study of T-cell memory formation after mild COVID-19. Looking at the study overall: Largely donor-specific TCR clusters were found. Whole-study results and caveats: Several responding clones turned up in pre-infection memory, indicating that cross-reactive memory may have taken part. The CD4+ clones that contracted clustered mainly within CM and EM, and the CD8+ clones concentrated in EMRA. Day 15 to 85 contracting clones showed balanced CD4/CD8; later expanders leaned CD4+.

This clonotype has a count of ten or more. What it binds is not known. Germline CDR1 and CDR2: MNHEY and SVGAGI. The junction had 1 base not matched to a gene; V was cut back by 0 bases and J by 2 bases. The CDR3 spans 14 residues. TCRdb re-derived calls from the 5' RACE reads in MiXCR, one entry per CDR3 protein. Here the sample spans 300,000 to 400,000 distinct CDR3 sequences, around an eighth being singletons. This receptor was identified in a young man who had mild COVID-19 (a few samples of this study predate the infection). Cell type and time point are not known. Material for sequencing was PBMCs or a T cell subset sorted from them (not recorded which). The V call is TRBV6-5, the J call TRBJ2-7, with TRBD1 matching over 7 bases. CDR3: CASSYSQGPYEQYF. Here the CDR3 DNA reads TGTGCCAGCAGTTACTCACAGGGGCCCTACGAGCAGTACTTC.